This is a list of T cell receptor beta chains from one sample in a study of cytomegalovirus exposure and HLA in healthy donors. The data were produced by immunoSEQ multiplex PCR, yet TCRdb's version contains in-frame clones alone and is incomplete. The data show 150,000 or so clones, roughly 77% seen once. Source material: PBMCs. The receptors derive from a man younger than 45 in good health and CMV-seropositive. CDR3s include the opening cysteine and the closing phenylalanine or tryptophan. Clone size is stated in some rows and not others, as once, few, many or a class when expanded.

clone_size,cdr3_length,v_call,cdr3_aa
few,16,TRBV11-2,CASSARLAGIYNEQFF
-,17,TRBV4-3,CASSHGPGQGPLDEQFF
-,15,TRBV4-1,CASSHNEDSSFEQYF
-,15,TRBV27,CASSSGTTAYNEQFF
-,14,TRBV7-8,CASSLVRGQETQYF
-,13,TRBV6-1,CASRTDSNTEAFF
once,15,TRBV18,CASSLAEGNTGELFF
-,16,TRBV7-8,CASSLQTGYSNQPQHF
-,15,TRBV14,CASSQPRGIFDEQYF
-,13,TRBV5-8,CASSQGTERGAFF
-,14,TRBV5-1,CASSLGQGGYGYTF
-,13,TRBV2,CASSFTLQNEAFF
-,13,TRBV7-2,CASSRSGSYEQYF
-,14,TRBV19,CASSPNFGNQPQHF
-,14,TRBV15,CATSFLAGGYEQYF
-,16,TRBV5-1,CASSLGIGGAVTEAFF
-,13,TRBV30,CAWSLQGDQPQHF
-,14,TRBV18,CASSKLRGKDTQYF
once,12,TRBV6-1,CASTRDRDIAFF
-,11,TRBV4-1,CATRRGTEAFF
-,16,TRBV2,CASSPRRQGVGTEAFF
-,14,TRBV7-2,CASSPDSTSYEQYF
-,14,TRBV4-3,CASSQGGGNEKLFF
few,13,TRBV30,CAWCSGDQREQYF
-,14,TRBV11-1,CASSLEGGNTEAFF
-,15,TRBV9,CASSVGGGSGNTIYF
once,17,TRBV7-7,CASSMVTGLAGYNEQFF
few,18,TRBV7-9,CASSLRPDSLSSGNTIYF
once,17,TRBV5-1,CASSSGVGGGVYNEQFF
few,15,TRBV6-1,CASRLGIGNTGELFF